A single T cell receptor beta chain is shown here with its context. This clonotype was detected many times. The antigen this receptor binds is unknown. No much larger clone is present one base from it, and per-base qualities are unavailable. CDR1 and CDR2 are drawn from the germline V gene: SGHRS, YFSETQ. Taken from cysteine to phenylalanine, the CDR3 has 15 residues. The retained sequence is limited to the CDR3, 45 bases, with the frame set at the first base. V is cut back by 0 bases and J by 3 bases, with 1 base in the junction unmatched. This entry belongs to a study of response to subunit inactivated influenza vaccine listed by TCRdb under 2018. Looking at the study overall: To follow how T cells responded to a trivalent subunit inactivated influenza vaccine, the researchers relied on deep quantitative profiling of the T cell receptor repertoire.

The library came from RT-PCR. Sequencing took place on an Illumina HiSeq 2500. TCRdb cleaned the public reads at Q25 with fastp, built clones with MiXCR and kept in-frame beta chains. All rows with the same CDR3 protein become a single entry with the most common DNA and genes. The sample contains about half a million distinct CDR3 sequences, less than 8% of them found a single time. Together, the top ten hold roughly 13% of the sample. The paper's findings and limits, for the study overall: The authors suggested that each seasonal influenza vaccination may recruit only a limited number of new T cells.

Recombination linked TRBV5-1 to TRBJ2-1; TRBD1 aligns with 9 central bases. The source material was PBMCs from blood, sampled around 25 months after vaccination. The sequence derives from a man aged 45 to 70 who received an inactivated influenza vaccine. Donor details come from another sample of the same person, matched by shared clones. The DNA sequence is TGCGCCAGCAGCTTGGTGGACAGGGGCTACAATGAGCAGTTCTTC. Its coded protein is CASSLVDRGYNEQFF.